Sequencing of this T cell receptor (beta chain) was carried out in a study of blood T cell repertoires in COVID-19. Study context: Sources were T cells, B-cell-depleted T cells, or PBMCs; the material itself was cDNA or gDNA.

Clones were read by immunoSEQ multiplex PCR, and TCRdb kept only the in-frame ones, dropping some. The repertoire holds about 380,000 clones, with around 89% as singletons. Cohort allocation depended upon clinical history that participants reported. V was shortened by 7 bases and J by 4 bases, with 7 bases between the two germline ends. The CDR3 contains 10 residues. The V gene's germline CDR1 is SQVTM and CDR2 ANQGSEA. This chain joins TRBV29-1 and TRBJ1-1; D is unresolved. The clonotype originates from a woman under 30 who had recovered from COVID-19. Input material: PBMCs or T cells enriched from blood (not recorded which). The CDR3 sequence is CSGLTTEAFF. DNA of the CDR3: TGCAGCGGGCTCACCACTGAAGCTTTCTTT.